This T cell receptor (beta chain) was retrieved from a study of siplizumab effects on memory and regulatory T cells. Study-wide points: With siplizumab, mappable alloreactive CD4+ clones averaged 68.8% Treg-derived, versus 25% to 30% in controls. Naive T cells seemed more diverse than memory cells and seemed major alloresponse contributors. Siplizumab produced a significant reduction in alloreactive sequences that were traceable to unstimulated CD4+ memory cells. Unstimulated subsets contained matches for only a minor fraction of alloreactive clones.

This clone came up once. Its antigen is not known. The germline V gene has CDR1 SGDLS and CDR2 YYNGEE. V was clipped by 4 bases and J by 1 base, with 11 bases between them. The length of the CDR3 is 14 residues. TCRdb keeps only in-frame clones here, not all; method: immunoSEQ multiplex PCR. The table has 100,000 to 120,000 clones, approximately 94% seen once. V and J are TRBV9 and TRBJ2-5; D not certain. The sequence was collected from a human donor in good health. Sequences were obtained from CD4+ T cells sorted from blood. CDR3 nucleotides: TGTGCCAGCAGCCCCAGTCCCCTCCAAGAGACCCAGTACTTC. It is translated as CASSPSPLQETQYF. Full variable domain (outside the CDR3, taken from reference TRBV9 and TRBJ2-5): DSGVTQTPKHLITATGQRVTLRCSPRSGDLSVYWYQQSLDQGLQFLIQYYNGEERAKGNILERFSAQQFPDLHSELNLSSLELGDSALYFCASSPSPLQETQYFGPGTRLLVL.